These T cell receptor beta chains were read from a single sample in a study of blood T cells in healthy people across ages. One entry per CDR3 protein results from TCRdb running MiXCR on the 5' RACE reads. Altogether some 370,000 distinct CDR3 sequences are present, approximately 52% being singletons, with the ten largest covering about 54%. Sample: blood. Receptors originate from a man between 60 and 75 years old in good health. Both conserved end residues are part of each CDR3. D genes are given only for firm matches. Size is omitted from some rows. Given values are once, few, many or a class for expanded clones.

CDR3nt: TGTGCCAGCAGGACTCTGGACTTAAATGGCTACACCTTC
CDR3aa: CASRTLDLNGYTF
v_gene: TRBV6-6
d_gene: -
len: 13
j_gene: TRBJ1-2
abundance: -

CDR3nt: TGTGCCAGCAGTGAAAACAGGGGCCTAGCCAAAAACATTCAGTACTTC
CDR3aa: CASSENRGLAKNIQYF
v_gene: TRBV6-1
d_gene: TRBD1
len: 16
j_gene: TRBJ2-4
abundance: few

CDR3nt: TGTGCCAGCAGTGACCCAAAAGGGCAGAGATACAATGAGCAGTTCTTC
CDR3aa: CASSDPKGQRYNEQFF
v_gene: TRBV2
d_gene: -
len: 16
j_gene: TRBJ2-1
abundance: -

CDR3nt: TGCGCCAGCAGCTTCACGGCCCGCCAGGGAAATGAAAAACTGTTTTTT
CDR3aa: CASSFTARQGNEKLFF
v_gene: TRBV5-1
d_gene: -
len: 16
j_gene: TRBJ1-4
abundance: once

CDR3nt: TGTGCCAGCCGCCTAGCGGGGAGCACAGATACGCAGTATTTT
CDR3aa: CASRLAGSTDTQYF
v_gene: TRBV27
d_gene: TRBD2
len: 14
j_gene: TRBJ2-3
abundance: many

CDR3nt: TGTGCCAGCTCACCTGGACTAGCGGGGGACAAAAACATTCAGTACTTC
CDR3aa: CASSPGLAGDKNIQYF
v_gene: TRBV18
d_gene: TRBD2
len: 16
j_gene: TRBJ2-4
abundance: -

CDR3nt: TGTGCCAGCACCGCTGTGGCGGGGGATCTGGATACGCAGTATTTT
CDR3aa: CASTAVAGDLDTQYF
v_gene: TRBV12-3/TRBV12-4
d_gene: TRBD2
len: 15
j_gene: TRBJ2-3
abundance: few

CDR3nt: TGTGCCAGCAGCCCCACCGAGGACTCCTACGAGCAGTACTTC
CDR3aa: CASSPTEDSYEQYF
v_gene: TRBV9
d_gene: -
len: 14
j_gene: TRBJ2-7
abundance: -

CDR3nt: TGTGCCAGCAGTTACCACGGGGGGCGCGAGCAGTACTTC
CDR3aa: CASSYHGGREQYF
v_gene: TRBV6-2/TRBV6-3
d_gene: -
len: 13
j_gene: TRBJ2-7
abundance: few

CDR3nt: TGCGCCAGCAGACCCGGACAGGGGTTCTACGGTGAGCAGTTCTTC
CDR3aa: CASRPGQGFYGEQFF
v_gene: TRBV5-1
d_gene: TRBD1
len: 15
j_gene: TRBJ2-1
abundance: many

CDR3nt: TGTGCCAGCAGTACGGGGACAGGGGGCGGAGAGACCCAGTACTTC
CDR3aa: CASSTGTGGGETQYF
v_gene: TRBV27
d_gene: TRBD1
len: 15
j_gene: TRBJ2-5
abundance: few

CDR3nt: TGTGCCAGCCTACTACAGGGGCGAGGAGATACGCAGTATTTT
CDR3aa: CASLLQGRGDTQYF
v_gene: TRBV7-2
d_gene: TRBD1
len: 14
j_gene: TRBJ2-3
abundance: few

CDR3nt: TGTGCCAGCAGTAATCGCATGGGGGGCGGAGAGACCCAGTACTTC
CDR3aa: CASSNRMGGGETQYF
v_gene: TRBV6-5
d_gene: -
len: 15
j_gene: TRBJ2-5
abundance: -

CDR3nt: TGTGCCAGCAGCCCCGCGGGGGGGTGGACAGATACGCAGTATTTT
CDR3aa: CASSPAGGWTDTQYF
v_gene: TRBV7-6
d_gene: TRBD2
len: 15
j_gene: TRBJ2-3
abundance: -

CDR3nt: TGTGCCAGCAACACCCGGAGGTACCAAGAGACCCAGTACTTC
CDR3aa: CASNTRRYQETQYF
v_gene: TRBV28
d_gene: -
len: 14
j_gene: TRBJ2-5
abundance: many

CDR3nt: TGTGCCAGCAGCACTGGACTAGGGGGGGATGAGCAGTTCTTC
CDR3aa: CASSTGLGGDEQFF
v_gene: TRBV6-2/TRBV6-3
d_gene: -
len: 14
j_gene: TRBJ2-1
abundance: -

CDR3nt: TGTGCCAGCTCACCCCTGGGACAGCCGACTGGGGAGCTGTTTTTT
CDR3aa: CASSPLGQPTGELFF
v_gene: TRBV18
d_gene: TRBD1
len: 15
j_gene: TRBJ2-2
abundance: -

CDR3nt: TGTGCCATCAGTGGCCTGGGGCAGGGCAACGAGCAGTACTTC
CDR3aa: CAISGLGQGNEQYF
v_gene: TRBV10-3
d_gene: -
len: 14
j_gene: TRBJ2-7
abundance: -

CDR3nt: TGCGCCAGCAGCCAAGTTTTCTCCGGAAGAGGACAACTTAGTCACGCAGATACGCAGTATTTT
CDR3aa: CASSQVFSGRGQLSHADTQYF
v_gene: TRBV4-3
d_gene: -
len: 21
j_gene: TRBJ2-3
abundance: -

CDR3nt: TGCGGCGGACGACACTTTCAAGAGACCCAGTACTTC
CDR3aa: CGGRHFQETQYF
v_gene: TRBV29-1
d_gene: -
len: 12
j_gene: TRBJ2-5
abundance: -

CDR3nt: TGTGCCTGGAGTGAGACAGGCGTTAGCTCCTACGAGCAGTACTTC
CDR3aa: CAWSETGVSSYEQYF
v_gene: TRBV30
d_gene: -
len: 15
j_gene: TRBJ2-7
abundance: few

CDR3nt: TGCAGCGTTGAAGATAAGGGACTGAAAGGCTACACCTTC
CDR3aa: CSVEDKGLKGYTF
v_gene: TRBV29-1
d_gene: -
len: 13
j_gene: TRBJ1-2
abundance: -

CDR3nt: TGTGCCAGCAGCCAATCCCCGACGGGTGGCTACACCTTC
CDR3aa: CASSQSPTGGYTF
v_gene: TRBV16
d_gene: -
len: 13
j_gene: TRBJ1-2
abundance: -

CDR3nt: TGTGCCAGCAGCTTAGTCGGGACTAGCGTCGGGTACAATGAGCAGTTCTTC
CDR3aa: CASSLVGTSVGYNEQFF
v_gene: TRBV7-2
d_gene: TRBD2
len: 17
j_gene: TRBJ2-1
abundance: -

CDR3nt: TGTGCCAGCACCAGGGACCCAATGGCTAACTATGGCTACACCTTC
CDR3aa: CASTRDPMANYGYTF
v_gene: TRBV7-9
d_gene: -
len: 15
j_gene: TRBJ1-2
abundance: once

CDR3nt: -
CDR3aa: CSVGQGNSPLYF
v_gene: TRBV29-1
d_gene: -
len: 12
j_gene: TRBJ1-6
abundance: -

CDR3nt: TGTGCCAGCAGGACTAGCGGGAGAGGTTTAGATACGCAGTATTTT
CDR3aa: CASRTSGRGLDTQYF
v_gene: TRBV2
d_gene: TRBD2
len: 15
j_gene: TRBJ2-3
abundance: -

CDR3nt: TGTGCCAGCACAAGAAGGACCGCCACAGATACGCAGTATTTT
CDR3aa: CASTRRTATDTQYF
v_gene: TRBV28
d_gene: -
len: 14
j_gene: TRBJ2-3
abundance: -

CDR3nt: TGTGCCAGCAGCCAGGGGAGCTCCTATAATTCACCCCTCCACTTT
CDR3aa: CASSQGSSYNSPLHF
v_gene: TRBV7-9
d_gene: -
len: 15
j_gene: TRBJ1-6
abundance: few

CDR3nt: TGTGCCACCAGCAGTAGACAGGGGACAGATACGCAGTATTTT
CDR3aa: CATSSRQGTDTQYF
v_gene: TRBV15
d_gene: TRBD1
len: 14
j_gene: TRBJ2-3
abundance: -

CDR3nt: TGTGCCAGCAGTTCCTTGGGGACAGGGGGCTACGAGCAGTACTTC
CDR3aa: CASSSLGTGGYEQYF
v_gene: TRBV6-1
d_gene: TRBD1
len: 15
j_gene: TRBJ2-7
abundance: few

CDR3nt: TGTGCCAGCAGTGAGAGGGGGACCTCCGGCGCAGATACGCAGTATTTT
CDR3aa: CASSERGTSGADTQYF
v_gene: TRBV2
d_gene: -
len: 16
j_gene: TRBJ2-3
abundance: -

CDR3nt: TGCGCCAGCAGCTCCGGACAGGAGCCCTACGAGCAGTACTTC
CDR3aa: CASSSGQEPYEQYF
v_gene: TRBV5-1
d_gene: TRBD1
len: 14
j_gene: TRBJ2-7
abundance: -

CDR3nt: TGCAGTGCTAGAGGTGGCGGGATGGGCTCCTACGAGCAGTACTTC
CDR3aa: CSARGGGMGSYEQYF
v_gene: TRBV20-1
d_gene: -
len: 15
j_gene: TRBJ2-7
abundance: -

CDR3nt: TGTAGTGCACCTACAGGGCCCAGGGGATCTTTTTACAATGAGCAGTTCTTC
CDR3aa: CSAPTGPRGSFYNEQFF
v_gene: TRBV20-1
d_gene: -
len: 17
j_gene: TRBJ2-1
abundance: -

CDR3nt: TGTGCCAGCAGCAAAGCGCCCCGGGCTCCCCTAACCGAGCAGTACTTC
CDR3aa: CASSKAPRAPLTEQYF
v_gene: TRBV21-1
d_gene: -
len: 16
j_gene: TRBJ2-7
abundance: -

CDR3nt: TGTGCCAGCACCCACCGCCGGGTGGACTATGGCTACACCTTC
CDR3aa: CASTHRRVDYGYTF
v_gene: TRBV12-3/TRBV12-4
d_gene: -
len: 14
j_gene: TRBJ1-2
abundance: many

CDR3nt: TGTGCCAGCAGCTCCGAAAGGGGGATCGGGACCTACGAGCAGTACTTC
CDR3aa: CASSSERGIGTYEQYF
v_gene: TRBV7-9
d_gene: -
len: 16
j_gene: TRBJ2-7
abundance: -

CDR3nt: TGTGCCAGCAGGGAGCGGGAGGGCGGGATAGATACGCAGTATTTT
CDR3aa: CASREREGGIDTQYF
v_gene: TRBV12-3/TRBV12-4
d_gene: TRBD2
len: 15
j_gene: TRBJ2-3
abundance: -

CDR3nt: TGCAGTGCCCGCCGTCGGCGAATCCAAGAGACCCAGTACTTC
CDR3aa: CSARRRRIQETQYF
v_gene: TRBV20-1
d_gene: -
len: 14
j_gene: TRBJ2-5
abundance: few

CDR3nt: TGCAGTGCTAGGCCCCTCCGTGGGGTGGGCAACGAGCAGTACTTC
CDR3aa: CSARPLRGVGNEQYF
v_gene: TRBV20-1
d_gene: -
len: 15
j_gene: TRBJ2-7
abundance: few

CDR3nt: TGTGCCAGCAGCCGGGGCCGGAATCAGCCCCAGCATTTT
CDR3aa: CASSRGRNQPQHF
v_gene: TRBV5-6
d_gene: -
len: 13
j_gene: TRBJ1-5
abundance: few

CDR3nt: TGTGCCAGCAGCTTTACCAGGGGGACACTAAACACCGGGGAGCTGTTTTTT
CDR3aa: CASSFTRGTLNTGELFF
v_gene: TRBV7-3
d_gene: TRBD1
len: 17
j_gene: TRBJ2-2
abundance: -

CDR3nt: TGTGCCAGCAGCGAGACTAGGGGTGAGCAGTTCTTC
CDR3aa: CASSETRGEQFF
v_gene: TRBV28
d_gene: -
len: 12
j_gene: TRBJ2-1
abundance: few

CDR3nt: TGTGCCACCAGCAGAGATTTAGGGTGCGAGCAGTACTTC
CDR3aa: CATSRDLGCEQYF
v_gene: TRBV15
d_gene: -
len: 13
j_gene: TRBJ2-7
abundance: few